In its sample, the clone carrying this T cell receptor (beta chain) was seen once. The antigen remains unidentified. This record comes from a study of T cells after posttransplantation cyclophosphamide. Trimming cost V 0 bases and J 6 bases; bases outside gene matches: 5. The CDR3 runs 17 residues. Germline values: CDR1 SGHNT, CDR2 YYREEE (reference sequence). Measured with immunoSEQ multiplex PCR; TCRdb has only the in-frame clones, and not every one. This sample has roughly 19,000 clones, with approximately 90% found just once. Busulfan-fludarabine conditioning, marrow transplant, and cyclophosphamide on days +3 and +4 were administered. Study observations and caveats: Later post-transplant blood repertoires were often dominated by donor CD8+ memory clones. After PTCy, TRB diversity resembled that of CNI/methotrexate controls. Skin or GI-infiltrating T cells shared few TRB sequences with blood.

This sequence was found in a female patient in her thirties or forties who received an allogeneic stem cell transplant from a related donor, was CMV-positive, and had no GVHD. These T cells may partly come from the graft donor. The chain recombines TRBV5-4 with TRBJ2-3; 15 bases align to TRBD2. The sample was PBMCs, taken after allogeneic stem cell transplant with posttransplant cyclophosphamide. As DNA, the CDR3 is TGTGCCAGCAGCTTGGGGACTAGCGGGAGGGCCCGGGATACGCAGTATTTT. Amino acid sequence: CASSLGTSGRARDTQYF.